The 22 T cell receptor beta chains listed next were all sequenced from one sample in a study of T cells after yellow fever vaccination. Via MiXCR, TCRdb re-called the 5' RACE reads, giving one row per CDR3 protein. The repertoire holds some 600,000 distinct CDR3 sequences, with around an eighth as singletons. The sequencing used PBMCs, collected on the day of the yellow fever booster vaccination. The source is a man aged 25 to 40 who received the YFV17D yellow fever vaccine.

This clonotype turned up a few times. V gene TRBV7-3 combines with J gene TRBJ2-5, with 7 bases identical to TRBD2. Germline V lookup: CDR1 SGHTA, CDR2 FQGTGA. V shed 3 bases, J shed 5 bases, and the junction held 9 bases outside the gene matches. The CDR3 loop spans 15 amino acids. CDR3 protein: CASSLRMAGVETQYF. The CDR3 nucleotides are TGTGCCAGCAGCTTGCGAATGGCGGGAGTTGAGACCCAGTACTTC.

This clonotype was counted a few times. CDR3 protein: CASSRVRDRGETQYF. CDR3 sequence (DNA): TGTGCCAGCAGCCGAGTTCGGGACAGGGGGGAGACCCAGTACTTC. This rearrangement joins TRBV7-9 to TRBJ2-5; 11 bases fit TRBD1. With V trimmed by 5 bases and J by 5 bases, 7 bases remained unmatched. This CDR3 has 15 amino acids. Germline V gene lookup returns CDR1 SEHNR and CDR2 FQNEAQ (reference sequence). The full variable domain, its missing parts supplied by reference TRBV7-9 and TRBJ2-5, is DTGVSQNPRHKITKRGQNVTFRCDPISEHNRLYWYRQTLGQGPEFLTYFQNEAQLEKSRLLSDRFSAERPKGSFSTLEIQRTEQGDSAMYLCASSRVRDRGETQYFGPGTRLLVL.

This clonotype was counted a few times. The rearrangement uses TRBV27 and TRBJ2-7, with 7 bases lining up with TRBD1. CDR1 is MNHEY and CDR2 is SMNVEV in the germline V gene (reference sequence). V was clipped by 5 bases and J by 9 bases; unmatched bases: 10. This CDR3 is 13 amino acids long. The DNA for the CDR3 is TGTGCCAGCAGTCCGGGACAGCCTCCTGGGCAGTACTTC. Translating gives CASSPGQPPGQYF.

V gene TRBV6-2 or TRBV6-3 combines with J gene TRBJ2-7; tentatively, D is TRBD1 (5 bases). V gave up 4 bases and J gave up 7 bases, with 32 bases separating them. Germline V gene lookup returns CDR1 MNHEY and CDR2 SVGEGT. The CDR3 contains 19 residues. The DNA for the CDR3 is TGTGCCAGCAGTTCTCCCCTAGACCAGGGTAAGCTTGCCGGTCGGGAGCAGTACTTC. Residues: CASSSPLDQGKLAGREQYF.

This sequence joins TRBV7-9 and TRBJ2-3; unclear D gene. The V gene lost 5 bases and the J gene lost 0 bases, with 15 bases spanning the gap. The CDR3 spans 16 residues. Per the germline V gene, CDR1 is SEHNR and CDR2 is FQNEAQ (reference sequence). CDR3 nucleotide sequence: TGTGCCAGCAGCCTTAAAAGATCAGGAAGCACAGATACGCAGTATTTT. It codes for CASSLKRSGSTDTQYF. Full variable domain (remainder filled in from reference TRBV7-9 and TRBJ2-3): DTGVSQNPRHKITKRGQNVTFRCDPISEHNRLYWYRQTLGQGPEFLTYFQNEAQLEKSRLLSDRFSAERPKGSFSTLEIQRTEQGDSAMYLCASSLKRSGSTDTQYFGPGTRLTVL.

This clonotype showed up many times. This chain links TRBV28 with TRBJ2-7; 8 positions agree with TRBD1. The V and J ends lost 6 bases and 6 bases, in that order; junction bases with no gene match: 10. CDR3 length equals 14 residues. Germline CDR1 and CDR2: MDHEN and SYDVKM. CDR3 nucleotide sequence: TGTGCCAGCAGAAGCCCCGGGACAGGAGTCGAGCAGTACTTC. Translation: CASRSPGTGVEQYF. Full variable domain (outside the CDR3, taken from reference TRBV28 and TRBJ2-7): DVKVTQSSRYLVKRTGEKVFLECVQDMDHENMFWYRQDPGLGLRLIYFSYDVKMKEKGDIPEGYSVSREKKERFSLILESASTNQTSMYLCASRSPGTGVEQYFGPGTRLTVT.

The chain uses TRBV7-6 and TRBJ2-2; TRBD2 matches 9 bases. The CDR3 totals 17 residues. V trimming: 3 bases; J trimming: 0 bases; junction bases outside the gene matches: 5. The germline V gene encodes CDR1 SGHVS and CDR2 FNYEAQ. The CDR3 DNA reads TGTGCCAGCAGCTTCACGGCGGGAGGGGCGAACACCGGGGAGCTGTTTTTT. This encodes CASSFTAGGANTGELFF.

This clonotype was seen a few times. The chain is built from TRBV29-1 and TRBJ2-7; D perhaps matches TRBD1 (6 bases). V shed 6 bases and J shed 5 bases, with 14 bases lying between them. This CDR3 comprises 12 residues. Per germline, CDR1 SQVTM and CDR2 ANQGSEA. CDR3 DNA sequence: TGCAGCGTCGCAGGGGTCCATAACGAGCAGTACTTC. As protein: CSVAGVHNEQYF.

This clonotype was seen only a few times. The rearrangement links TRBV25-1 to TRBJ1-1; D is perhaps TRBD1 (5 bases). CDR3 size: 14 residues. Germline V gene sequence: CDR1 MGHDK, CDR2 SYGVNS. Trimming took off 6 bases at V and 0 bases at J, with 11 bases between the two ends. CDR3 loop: CASSDQGMNTEAFF. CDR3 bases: TGTGCCAGCAGCGATCAGGGTATGAACACTGAAGCTTTCTTT.

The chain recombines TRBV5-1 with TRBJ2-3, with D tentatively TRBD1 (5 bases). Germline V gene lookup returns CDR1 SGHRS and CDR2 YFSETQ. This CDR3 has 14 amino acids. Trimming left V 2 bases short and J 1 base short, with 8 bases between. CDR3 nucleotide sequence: TGCGCCAGCAGCTTACAGGACGGCACAGATACGCAGTATTTT. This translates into CASSLQDGTDTQYF.

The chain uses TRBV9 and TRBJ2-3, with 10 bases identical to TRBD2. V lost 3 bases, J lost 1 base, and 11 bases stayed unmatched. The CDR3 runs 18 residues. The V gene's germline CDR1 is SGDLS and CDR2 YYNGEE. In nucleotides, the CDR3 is TGTGCCAGCAGCGCCCTAGCGGGAGCCAAGGGAGGCACAGATACGCAGTATTTT. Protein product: CASSALAGAKGGTDTQYF.

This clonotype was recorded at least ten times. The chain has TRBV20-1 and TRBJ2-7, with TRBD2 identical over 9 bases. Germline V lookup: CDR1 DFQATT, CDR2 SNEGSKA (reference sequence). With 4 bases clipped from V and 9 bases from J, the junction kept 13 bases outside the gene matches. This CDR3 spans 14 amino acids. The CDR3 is CSAIPVASGEGQYF. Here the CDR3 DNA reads TGCAGTGCTATACCCGTGGCTAGCGGGGAGGGGCAGTACTTC.

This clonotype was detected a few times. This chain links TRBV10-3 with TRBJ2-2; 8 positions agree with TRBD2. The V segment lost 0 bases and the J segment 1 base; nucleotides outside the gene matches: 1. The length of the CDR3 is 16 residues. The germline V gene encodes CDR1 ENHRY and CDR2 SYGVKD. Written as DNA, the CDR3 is TGTGCCATCAGTGAGTCCAGCGGGAGGAACACCGGGGAGCTGTTTTTT. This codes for CAISESSGRNTGELFF.

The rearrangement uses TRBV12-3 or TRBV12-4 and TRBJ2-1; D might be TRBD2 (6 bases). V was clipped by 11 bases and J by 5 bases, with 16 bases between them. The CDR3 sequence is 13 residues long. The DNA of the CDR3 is TGTGCCGCCGCTAGCGATTCCCACAATGAGCAGTTCTTC. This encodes CAAASDSHNEQFF.

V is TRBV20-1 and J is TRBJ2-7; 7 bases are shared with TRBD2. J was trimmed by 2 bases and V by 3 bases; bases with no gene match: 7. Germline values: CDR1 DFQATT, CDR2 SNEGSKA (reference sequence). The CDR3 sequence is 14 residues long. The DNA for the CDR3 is TGCAGTGCTAGGGTGGGCGGGAGCACCTACGAGCAGTACTTC. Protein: CSARVGGSTYEQYF.

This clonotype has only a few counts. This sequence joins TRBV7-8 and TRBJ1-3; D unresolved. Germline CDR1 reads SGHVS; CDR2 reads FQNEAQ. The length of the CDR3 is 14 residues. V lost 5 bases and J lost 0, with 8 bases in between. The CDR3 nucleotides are TGTGCCAGCAGCCCCCGCGCCTCTGGAAACACCATATATTTT. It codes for CASSPRASGNTIYF.

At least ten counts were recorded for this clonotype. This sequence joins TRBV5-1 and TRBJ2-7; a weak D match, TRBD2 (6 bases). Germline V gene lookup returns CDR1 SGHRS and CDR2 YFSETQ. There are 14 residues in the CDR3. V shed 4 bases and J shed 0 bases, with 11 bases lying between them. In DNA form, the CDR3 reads TGCGCCAGCAGCAATCCGGGGGACTCCTACGAGCAGTACTTC. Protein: CASSNPGDSYEQYF. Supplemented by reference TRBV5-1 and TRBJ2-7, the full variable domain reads KAGVTQTPRYLIKTRGQQVTLSCSPISGHRSVSWYQQTPGQGLQFLFEYFSETQRNKGNFPGRFSGRQFSNSRSEMNVSTLELGDSALYLCASSNPGDSYEQYFGPGTRLTVT.

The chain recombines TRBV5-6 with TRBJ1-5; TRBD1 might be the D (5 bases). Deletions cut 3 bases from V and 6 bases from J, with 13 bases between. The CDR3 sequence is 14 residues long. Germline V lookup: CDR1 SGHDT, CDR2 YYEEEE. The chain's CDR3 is CASSSQGSAQPQHF. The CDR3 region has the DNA TGTGCCAGCAGCTCCCAGGGATCGGCTCAGCCCCAGCATTTT.

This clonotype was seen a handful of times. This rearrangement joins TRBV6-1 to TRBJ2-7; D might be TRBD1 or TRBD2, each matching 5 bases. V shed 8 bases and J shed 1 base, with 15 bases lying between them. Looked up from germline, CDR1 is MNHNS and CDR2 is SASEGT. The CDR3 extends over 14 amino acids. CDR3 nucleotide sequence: TGTGCCAGCCGGGGCGACCTTAGTTCCTACGAGCAGTACTTC. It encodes CASRGDLSSYEQYF.

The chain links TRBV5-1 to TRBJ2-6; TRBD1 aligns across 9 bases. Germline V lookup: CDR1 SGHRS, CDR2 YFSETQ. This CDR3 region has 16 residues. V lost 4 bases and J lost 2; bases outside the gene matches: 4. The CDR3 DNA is TGCGCCAGCAGCCCCCGGGACAGGGCTGGGGCCAACGTCCTGACTTTC. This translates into CASSPRDRAGANVLTF.

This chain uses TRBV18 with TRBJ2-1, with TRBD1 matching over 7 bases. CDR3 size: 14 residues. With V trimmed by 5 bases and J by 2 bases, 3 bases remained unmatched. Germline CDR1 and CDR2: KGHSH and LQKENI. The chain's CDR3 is CASSTQGPYNEQFF. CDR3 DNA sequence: TGTGCCAGCTCAACACAGGGGCCCTACAATGAGCAGTTCTTC.

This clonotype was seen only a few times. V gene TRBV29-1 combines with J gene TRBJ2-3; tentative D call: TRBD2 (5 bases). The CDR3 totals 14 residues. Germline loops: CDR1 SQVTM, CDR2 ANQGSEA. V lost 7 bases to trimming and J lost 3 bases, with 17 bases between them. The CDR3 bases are TGCAGCGCCCGGAGGTTAGTCGGGACAGATACGCAGTATTTT. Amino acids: CSARRLVGTDTQYF.